This T cell receptor (beta chain) was observed in a study of OX40 agonist ivuxolimab in advanced cancers. A word on this clone: The antigen remains unidentified.

Points from the study as a whole: Among the nonresponders, some also had low normalized T-cell clonal expansion. Dose levels from 0.1 to 3.0 mg/kg saw CD4+ and CD8+ blood T cells expand clonally by week 6. On average, CD8+ T cells showed a greater number of expanded clones than CD4+.

Profiling relied on immunoSEQ multiplex PCR, and the TCRdb table lists in-frame clones only, not all of them. The sample lists under 85,000 clones; approximately 90% were seen once. Looked up from germline, CDR1 is LNHDA and CDR2 is SQIVND (reference sequence). The CDR3 is 17 amino acids. The junction had 5 bases not matched to a gene; V was cut back by 5 bases and J by 0 bases. This TCR was sampled from an adult with an advanced solid tumor such as melanoma, head and neck, liver or kidney cancer. This specimen was CD4+ or CD8+ T cells sorted from blood, taken in a trial of the OX40 agonist ivuxolimab. The V call is TRBV19, the J call TRBJ1-6; TRBD1 matches 9 bases. CDR3 sequence (DNA): TGTGCCAGTAGTGGGGACAGGGCTAGCTCCTATAATTCACCCCTCCACTTT. Its translation: CASSGDRASSYNSPLHF.